The clone carrying this T cell receptor beta chain was found a few times. Newly diagnosed hyperthyroidism patients aged 18 to 65 years had disease lasting under 2 months. The blood specimen was taken at initial hyperthyroidism diagnosis, before any ophthalmopathy symptoms. The authors took PBMCs from over 8.5 ml fresh peripheral blood. V lost 6 bases and J lost 0, with 12 bases in between. The CDR3 consists of 15 residues. Germline CDR1 MNHNS, CDR2 SASEGT. This record belongs to a study of T cells in Graves' hyperthyroidism and ophthalmopathy. Amplification of TCR beta CDR3 regions used RNA as the template. First-round RT-PCR with HTBI primers amplified the TCR CDR3 region. TCRdb re-analysed the multiplex PCR reads in MiXCR, keeping a single row per CDR3 protein. The sample records 730,000 or so distinct CDR3 sequences, about 19% being singletons.

What was sequenced was blood. The chain has TRBV6-1 and TRBJ1-3; possibly TRBD1 for D (5 bases). This receptor was taken from a woman between 50 and 59 years old with Graves' hyperthyroidism that later progressed to Graves' ophthalmopathy. The CDR3 DNA follows: TGTGCCAGCAGGAGACAGTTCAGCTCTGGAAACACCATATATTTT. It is translated as CASRRQFSSGNTIYF.